One sample yielded the 28 T cell receptor beta chains listed below, sequenced in a study of T-cell reconstitution after alpha-beta-depleted transplantation in children. The library targeted TCRbeta and was prepared with unique molecular identifiers. A single record per CDR3 protein comes from TCRdb applying MiXCR to the PCR reads. The data hold about 140,000 distinct CDR3 sequences, with around 9% observed a single time. Sequencing was performed on PBMCs, mostly from graft donor cells, taken 180 days after TCRalphabeta/CD19-depleted stem cell transplant. The receptors originated from a female patient aged 2 to 10 who had a stem cell transplant for congenital amegakaryocytic thrombocytopenia, so the T cells may come from the graft donor.

This clonotype was seen more than once but under ten times. The rearrangement uses TRBV5-1 and TRBJ2-5; TRBD2 matches 7 bases. Germline V lookup: CDR1 SGHRS, CDR2 YFSETQ. J gave up 1 base and V 1 base, and 7 bases lay outside the gene matches. This CDR3 comprises 16 residues. CDR3 nucleotides: TGCGCCAGCAGCTTGAGAGCGGGGCATCGCCAAGAGACCCAGTACTTC. Translation gives CASSLRAGHRQETQYF.

The chain combines TRBV20-1 with TRBJ2-1, with D uncertain. Germline CDR1 and CDR2: DFQATT and SNEGSKA (reference sequence). CDR3 length: 13 amino acids. The V end lost 7 bases, the J end lost 6 bases, and 16 bases lay between the germline ends. The CDR3 sequence is CSVTDDAANEQFF. The CDR3 nucleotides read TGCAGTGTTACGGATGACGCAGCCAATGAGCAGTTCTTC.

At least ten counts were recorded for this clonotype. The genes are TRBV28 and TRBJ2-3; TRBD1 is a possible D gene (5 bases). The CDR3 is made up of 14 amino acids. V was clipped by 3 bases and J by 7 bases, with 14 bases between them. Germline-derived CDR1 and CDR2 are MDHEN and SYDVKM. The CDR3 sequence is CASSFGQGINTQYF. In DNA form, the CDR3 reads TGTGCCAGCAGTTTCGGGCAGGGAATTAATACGCAGTATTTT.

This clonotype was seen ten or more times. The chain links TRBV20-1 to TRBJ1-5; D is uncertain. The CDR3 loop spans 12 amino acids. Germline V lookup: CDR1 DFQATT, CDR2 SNEGSKA (reference sequence). CDR3 nucleotides: TGCAGCGGCGGAATTGGCAATCAGCCCCAGCATTTT. Its protein product is CSGGIGNQPQHF.

This clonotype was counted at least ten times. V and J are TRBV5-1 and TRBJ2-3; the match to TRBD2 covers 7 bases. J lost 5 bases, V lost 4 bases, and 7 bases had no gene match. Germline values: CDR1 SGHRS, CDR2 YFSETQ. This CDR3 spans 14 amino acids. The CDR3 region is CASSTGGGRDTQYF. In DNA form, the CDR3 reads TGCGCCAGCAGCACGGGAGGAGGGCGAGATACGCAGTATTTT.

This clonotype was detected many times. The genes are TRBV28 and TRBJ2-7, with TRBD2 as a possible D gene (5 bases). Germline CDR1 MDHEN, CDR2 SYDVKM. Trimming removed 5 bases at V and 7 bases at J, with 12 bases between. The CDR3 is made up of 12 amino acids. DNA of the CDR3: TGTGCCAGCAGTACCATCCGAGGGGAGCAGTACTTC. Translation gives CASSTIRGEQYF.

This clonotype was detected ten times or more. V and J are TRBV5-1 and TRBJ1-1, with 10 positions matching TRBD1. The trim removed 3 bases at V and 1 base at J, leaving 3 bases unmatched. The CDR3 is 15 amino acids. The germline CDR1 and CDR2 sequences are SGHRS and YFSETQ. The DNA for the CDR3 is TGCGCCAGCAGCTGGGGACAGGGGCCGAACACTGAAGCTTTCTTT. Protein sequence: CASSWGQGPNTEAFF.

This clonotype was counted many times. The genes are TRBV20-1 and TRBJ1-1, with D perhaps TRBD1 (5 bases). The V and J ends lost 6 bases and 5 bases respectively, with 13 bases between them. Germline V gives CDR1 DFQATT, CDR2 SNEGSKA (reference sequence). This CDR3 contains 12 residues. The DNA for the CDR3 is TGCAGTGCAAAACCAAGGGGAACTGAAGCTTTCTTT. It encodes CSAKPRGTEAFF.

This clonotype was seen at least ten times. The J gene is TRBJ2-2, the V gene TRBV20-1; a weak D match, TRBD1 (6 bases). The CDR3 length is 14 residues. Deletions cut 2 bases from V and 1 base from J, with 8 bases between. Per germline, CDR1 DFQATT and CDR2 SNEGSKA (reference sequence). The CDR3 DNA reads as TGCAGTGCTAGACCGGGACAGAACACCGGGGAGCTGTTTTTT. It translates to CSARPGQNTGELFF.

The rearrangement links TRBV7-9 to TRBJ2-1; 10 nucleotides line up with TRBD1. The V segment lost 0 bases and the J segment 7 bases; nucleotides outside the gene matches: 9. CDR1 SEHNR and CDR2 FQNEAQ come from the germline V gene (reference sequence). This CDR3 region has 17 residues. This CDR3 reads CASSLAIDRGRENEQFF. The CDR3, as DNA: TGTGCCAGCAGCTTAGCGATTGACAGGGGGCGAGAGAATGAGCAGTTCTTC.

The V call is TRBV11-2, the J call TRBJ1-4, with no clear D. Trimming removed 4 bases at V and 8 bases at J, with 26 bases between. Germline lookup yields CDR1 SGHAT and CDR2 FQNNGV. CDR3 size: 18 residues. CDR3 nucleotide sequence: TGTGCCAGCAGCTCAACGGGATCACTTCTGGCCCCCAACGAAAAACTGTTTTTT. Translating it yields CASSSTGSLLAPNEKLFF.

This clonotype was recorded at least ten times. The CDR3 nucleotides are TGTGCCAGCAGCTCCGGACCCCAAGAGACCCAGTACTTC. This gives the protein CASSSGPQETQYF. The J gene is TRBJ2-5, the V gene TRBV3-1; D is undetermined. Germline V gene sequence: CDR1 LGHDT, CDR2 YNNKEL (reference sequence). The CDR3 is 13 residues long. Trimming took 5 bases from V and 1 from J, leaving 8 bases between them.

The chain carries TRBV19 and TRBJ1-1; unclear D gene. The CDR3 length is 16 residues. The V end was cut by 6 bases, the J end by 2 bases, with 19 bases between. CDR1 and CDR2 (germline): LNHDA, SQIVND (reference sequence). CDR3 nucleotides: TGTGCCAGTAGACCGACCATTCGGAGGGTTAACACTGAAGCTTTCTTT. Its translation is CASRPTIRRVNTEAFF.

There are a few counts of this clonotype. This sequence joins TRBV24-1 and TRBJ2-5; tentatively, D is TRBD1 (5 bases). The CDR3 is 13 amino acids. The V gene's germline CDR1 is KGHDR and CDR2 SFDVKD. V lost 4 bases, J lost 3 bases, and 8 bases lay in between. The CDR3 protein is CATSEGAKETQYF. CDR3 nucleotide sequence: TGTGCCACCAGTGAAGGGGCCAAAGAGACCCAGTACTTC.

Ten or more counts support this clonotype. The gene calls are TRBV5-1 and TRBJ1-1; no clear D. This CDR3 is built from 14 residues. With 1 base removed from V and 2 bases from J, the gap between germline ends came to 9 bases. Per the germline V gene, CDR1 is SGHRS and CDR2 is YFSETQ. In nucleotides, the CDR3 is TGCGCCAGCAGCTTGCCCGGCCTAAACACTGAAGCTTTCTTT. Amino acids: CASSLPGLNTEAFF.

In its sample, this clonotype was seen many times. The V call is TRBV5-1, the J call TRBJ2-5; TRBD2 might be the D (5 bases). Trimming removed 0 bases at V and 1 base at J, with 16 bases between. Germline assignment: CDR1 SGHRS and CDR2 YFSETQ. CDR3 length equals 17 residues. The CDR3 nucleotides read TGCGCCAGCAGCTTGGGGCTAGCTATTGTCGTCCAAGAGACCCAGTACTTC. This gives the protein CASSLGLAIVVQETQYF.

This clonotype was counted only a few times. V is TRBV6-1 and J is TRBJ1-6; no definite D call. This CDR3 region has 14 residues. In germline, CDR1 is MNHNS, CDR2 SASEGT. V lost 6 bases, J lost 3 bases, and 9 bases lay in between. In nucleotides, the CDR3 is TGTGCCAGCAGGCTGGGGATCTATAATTCACCCCTCCACTTT. Translation: CASRLGIYNSPLHF.

The table lists this clonotype with a few counts. This chain connects TRBV9 to TRBJ1-3; possible D gene TRBD1, 5 bases. CDR3 length equals 16 residues. Deletions cut 3 bases from V and 0 bases from J, with 13 bases between. The V gene's germline CDR1 is SGDLS and CDR2 YYNGEE. In nucleotides, the CDR3 is TGTGCCAGCAGCGCCCTTGGGGGGAGCTCTGGAAACACCATATATTTT. It encodes CASSALGGSSGNTIYF.

With regard to this clonotype: A much bigger clone sits one base away, suggesting this may be a read error. The chain links TRBV20-1 to TRBJ2-1, with 10 bases aligning to TRBD1. CDR3 size: 14 residues. Germline-derived CDR1 and CDR2 are DFQATT and SNEGSKA (reference sequence). V was clipped by 5 bases and J by 16 bases; unmatched bases: 17. DNA for the CDR3: TGCAGTGCTGCCACCGGGACAGGGGACAAAGGGCACTTCTTC. Translation gives CSAATGTGDKGHFF.

This clonotype was detected many times. This chain joins TRBV20-1 and TRBJ2-7; D is undetermined. Between the trimmed V and J ends, which lost 3 bases and 5 bases, there was a span of 5 bases. Germline lookup yields CDR1 DFQATT and CDR2 SNEGSKA (reference sequence). The CDR3 loop spans 10 amino acids. CDR3 bases: TGCAGTGCTAGTGAAAACGAGCAGTACTTC. It specifies CSASENEQYF.

V usage is TRBV4-2 and J usage is TRBJ2-7, with TRBD1 matching over 8 bases. Germline V gene data show CDR1 as LGHNA and CDR2 as YNFKEQ. Trimming cost V 0 bases and J 6 bases; bases outside gene matches: 4. This CDR3 has 14 amino acids. Here the CDR3 DNA reads TGTGCCAGCAGCCAAGAGAGGGACAGGAGCGAGCAGTACTTC. Translation gives CASSQERDRSEQYF.

This chain joins TRBV7-2 and TRBJ2-1; the D gene is possibly TRBD1 (7 bases). The CDR3 consists of 13 residues. Trimming removed 4 bases from V and 6 bases from J, with 10 bases in between. CDR1 SGHTA and CDR2 FQGNSA come from the germline V gene. Here the CDR3 reads CASSSGDSNEQFF. The CDR3 coding sequence is TGTGCCAGCAGCTCGGGGGACAGCAATGAGCAGTTCTTC.

As for this clonotype: A much larger clone differs by one base, so this may be a read error. This chain connects TRBV7-2 to TRBJ2-7, with D uncertain. Germline V gene sequence: CDR1 SGHTA, CDR2 FQGNSA. V dropped 3 bases and J dropped 6 bases, with 9 bases sitting between them. This CDR3 contains 12 residues. The CDR3 sequence is CASSFSRSEQYF. DNA for the CDR3: TGTGCCAGCAGCTTCTCAAGGTCCGAGCAGTACTTC.

There are many counts of this clonotype. The chain combines TRBV6-1 with TRBJ2-2; D gene unclear. The germline V gene has CDR1 MNHNS and CDR2 SASEGT. CDR3 length equals 11 residues. V was shortened by 5 bases and J by 4 bases, with 2 bases between the two germline ends. In DNA form, the CDR3 reads TGTGCCAGCAGTATCACCGGGGAGCTGTTTTTT. Amino acids: CASSITGELFF.

The chain uses TRBV29-1 and TRBJ2-1, with 8 positions matching TRBD2. Germline CDR1 is SQVTM and CDR2 is ANQGSEA. After removal of 4 bases from V and 7 bases from J, the junction contained 9 bases not matched to a gene. The CDR3 extends over 14 amino acids. The CDR3 loop is CSVVTGTSFNEQFF. Written as DNA, the CDR3 is TGCAGCGTTGTCACCGGGACTAGTTTTAATGAGCAGTTCTTC.

A word on this clonotype: A read error may explain this, as a much larger clone is one base away. The V call is TRBV20-1, the J call TRBJ2-1; D unresolved. V dropped 3 bases and J dropped 9 bases, with 9 bases sitting between them. There are 11 residues in the CDR3. Looked up from germline, CDR1 is DFQATT and CDR2 is SNEGSKA (reference sequence). The CDR3 reads CSASSPTEQFF. As DNA, the CDR3 is TGCAGTGCTAGCAGTCCAACTGAGCAGTTCTTC.

This clonotype showed up just a few times. The gene calls are TRBV12-3 or TRBV12-4 and TRBJ2-4, with 7 bases that match TRBD1. CDR3 length: 14 residues. Trimming cost V 4 bases and J 8 bases; bases outside gene matches: 8. The CDR3, as DNA: TGTGCCAGCAGTTCTTGGACAGGTCGAGACATTCAGTACTTC. Translating it yields CASSSWTGRDIQYF.

This clonotype was seen at least ten times. The rearrangement joins TRBV7-9 to TRBJ1-2, with TRBD1 as a possible D gene (6 bases). The V end was cut by 5 bases, the J end by 3 bases, with 13 bases between. Per the germline V gene, CDR1 is SEHNR and CDR2 is FQNEAQ (reference sequence). This CDR3 has 14 residues. CDR3 nucleotides: TGTGCCAGCAGCACCCGGACAGCCGACTATGGCTACACCTTC. Its translation: CASSTRTADYGYTF. The full variable domain, in which reference TRBV7-9 and TRBJ1-2 provide the parts outside the CDR3, is DTGVSQNPRHKITKRGQNVTFRCDPISEHNRLYWYRQTLGQGPEFLTYFQNEAQLEKSRLLSDRFSAERPKGSFSTLEIQRTEQGDSAMYLCASSTRTADYGYTFGSGTRLTVV.